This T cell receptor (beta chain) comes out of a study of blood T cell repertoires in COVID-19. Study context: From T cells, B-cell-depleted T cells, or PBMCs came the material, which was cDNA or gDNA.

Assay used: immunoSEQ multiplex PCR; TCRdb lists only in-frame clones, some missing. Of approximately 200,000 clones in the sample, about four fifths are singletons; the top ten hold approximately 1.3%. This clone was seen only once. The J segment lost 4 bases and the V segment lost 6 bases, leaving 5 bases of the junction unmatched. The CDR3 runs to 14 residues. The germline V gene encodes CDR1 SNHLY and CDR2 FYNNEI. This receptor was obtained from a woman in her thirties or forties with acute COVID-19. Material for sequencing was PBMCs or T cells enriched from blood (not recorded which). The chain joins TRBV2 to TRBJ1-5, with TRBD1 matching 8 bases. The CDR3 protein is CASRGTGGNQPQHF. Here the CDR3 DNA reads TGTGCCAGCAGGGGGACAGGCGGAAATCAGCCCCAGCATTTT. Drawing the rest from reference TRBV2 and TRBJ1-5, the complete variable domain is EPEVTQTPSHQVTQMGQEVILRCVPISNHLYFYWYRQILGQKVEFLVSFYNNEISEKSEIFDDQFSVERPDGSNFTLKIRSTKLEDSAMYFCASRGTGGNQPQHFGDGTRLSIL.